This TCR beta chain emerged from a study of cytomegalovirus exposure and HLA in healthy donors. The CDR3 runs to 14 residues. J gave up 5 bases and V 0 bases, and 3 bases lay outside the gene matches. In germline, CDR1 is LGHNA, CDR2 YNFKEQ. The PCR made use of 60 Vbeta and 13 Jbeta primers. TCRdb's table, derived via immunoSEQ multiplex PCR, lists solely in-frame clones and lacks some. The top ten clones hold roughly 2.1% of a sample with fewer than 350,000 clones, about 90% of them seen once. Sequenced input: PBMCs. This receptor was taken from a woman younger than 30 in good health and CMV-seronegative. This rearrangement joins TRBV4-2 to TRBJ1-2; 7 bases agree with TRBD1. The CDR3 protein is CASSQEETGYGYTF. In DNA, the CDR3 is TGTGCCAGCAGCCAAGAAGAGACAGGGTATGGCTACACCTTC.